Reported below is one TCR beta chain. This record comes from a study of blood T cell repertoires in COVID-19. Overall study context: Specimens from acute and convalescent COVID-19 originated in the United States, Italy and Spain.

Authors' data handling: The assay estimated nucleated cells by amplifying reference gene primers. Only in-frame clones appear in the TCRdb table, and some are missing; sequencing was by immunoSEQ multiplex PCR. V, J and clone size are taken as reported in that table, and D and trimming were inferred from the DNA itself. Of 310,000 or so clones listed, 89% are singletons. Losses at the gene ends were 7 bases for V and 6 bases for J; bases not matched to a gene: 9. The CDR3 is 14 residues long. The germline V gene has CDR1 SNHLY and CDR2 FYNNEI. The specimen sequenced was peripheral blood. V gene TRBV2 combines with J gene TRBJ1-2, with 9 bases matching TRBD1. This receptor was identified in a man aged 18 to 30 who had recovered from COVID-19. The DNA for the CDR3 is TGTGCCAGCACCCTCGACAGGGGGAAAGATGGCTACACCTTC. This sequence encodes CASTLDRGKDGYTF. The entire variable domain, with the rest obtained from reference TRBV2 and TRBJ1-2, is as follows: EPEVTQTPSHQVTQMGQEVILRCVPISNHLYFYWYRQILGQKVEFLVSFYNNEISEKSEIFDDQFSVERPDGSNFTLKIRSTKLEDSAMYFCASTLDRGKDGYTFGSGTRLTVV.